These 10 T cell receptor beta chains share one sample of origin, sequenced in a study of multiple sclerosis patients with progressive multifocal leukoencephalopathy. Using immunoSEQ multiplex PCR, the repertoire was profiled, and TCRdb retains in-frame clones only, with some absent. The table shows 20,000 to 30,000 clones, with approximately 90% occurring only once. Time point described: roughly 12 months of natalizumab therapy. Here the sequenced sample was PBMCs, taken from a patient treated with natalizumab. The receptor source for this set is a man aged 30 to 45 with multiple sclerosis.

The V call is TRBV2, the J call TRBJ1-4, with TRBD1 identical over 10 bases. CDR3 size: 14 residues. From germline, CDR1 is SNHLY and CDR2 FYNNEI. J gave up 10 bases and V 6 bases, and 8 bases lay outside the gene matches. The chain's CDR3 is CASRERTGGGKLFF. DNA for the CDR3: TGTGCCAGCAGGGAACGGACAGGGGGGGGAAAACTGTTTTTT. Based on the CDR3 plus reference TRBV2 and TRBJ1-4, the full variable domain is EPEVTQTPSHQVTQMGQEVILRCVPISNHLYFYWYRQILGQKVEFLVSFYNNEISEKSEIFDDQFSVERPDGSNFTLKIRSTKLEDSAMYFCASRERTGGGKLFFGSGTQLSVL.

The chain is built from TRBV10-3 and TRBJ2-4; 7 nucleotides align to TRBD2. Trimming cost V 0 bases and J 5 bases; bases outside gene matches: 1. Germline lookup yields CDR1 ENHRY and CDR2 SYGVKD. CDR3 size: 14 residues. The CDR3 DNA sequence: TGTGCCATCAGTGAGTCGGGAGGGGAAAACATTCAGTACTTC. Its translation: CAISESGGENIQYF.

The rearrangement uses TRBV4-1 and TRBJ2-3, with 8 bases that match TRBD2. The CDR3 is made up of 18 amino acids. From germline, CDR1 is MGHRA and CDR2 YSYEKL. V was clipped by 1 base and J by 0 bases; unmatched bases: 9. CDR3 DNA sequence: TGCGCCAGCAGCCAAGCAAACGGGGGGGGTGTAAGCACAGATACGCAGTATTTT. Residues: CASSQANGGGVSTDTQYF.

The chain combines TRBV2 with TRBJ2-2; possible D gene TRBD1, 6 bases. The CDR3 spans 16 residues. The germline CDR1 and CDR2 sequences are SNHLY and FYNNEI. V was shortened by 6 bases and J by 1 base, with 15 bases between the two germline ends. The CDR3 DNA reads TGTGCCAGCAGCATACAGGGAATCAAGAACACCGGGGAGCTGTTTTTT. Its protein product is CASSIQGIKNTGELFF.

The genes are TRBV6-5 and TRBJ1-1, with 8 bases fitting TRBD1. The ends lost 8 bases at V and 3 bases at J; junction bases unmatched: 8. Germline-derived CDR1 and CDR2 are MNHEY and SVGAGI. The CDR3 runs to 14 residues. CDR3 residues: CASHFRGRDTEAFF. CDR3 nucleotides: TGTGCCAGCCATTTCAGGGGGCGTGACACTGAAGCTTTCTTT.

The gene calls are TRBV5-4 and TRBJ2-5, with D possibly called TRBD1 or TRBD2 (5 bases each). The CDR3 is 14 residues long. CDR1 and CDR2 from the germline V gene are SGHNT and YYREEE (reference sequence). With 5 bases removed from V and 5 bases from J, the gap between germline ends came to 16 bases. Here the CDR3 DNA reads TGTGCCAGCAGTTTTGAGGGACCCAGGGAGACCCAGTACTTC. Protein sequence: CASSFEGPRETQYF.

This clone was seen just once. The rearrangement joins TRBV18 to TRBJ2-2, with D unclear. Germline V gives CDR1 KGHSH, CDR2 LQKENI. Trimming removed 4 bases from V and 1 base from J, with 13 bases in between. The CDR3 length is 16 residues. The CDR3 region is CASSHGPSLNTGELFF. In DNA form, the CDR3 reads TGTGCCAGCTCACATGGACCATCGCTGAACACCGGGGAGCTGTTTTTT.

V gene TRBV6-1 combines with J gene TRBJ2-5; TRBD1 is a possible D gene (6 bases). The CDR3 extends over 18 amino acids. V gave up 4 bases and J gave up 4 bases, with 25 bases separating them. Germline V gives CDR1 MNHNS, CDR2 SASEGT. The CDR3 DNA is TGTGCCAGCAGTGCCTGGTCCTCCGGGACACCCACTGGAGAGACCCAGTACTTC. It encodes CASSAWSSGTPTGETQYF.

This sequence joins TRBV6-1 and TRBJ2-3; no reliable D call. This CDR3 has 14 amino acids. CDR1 is MNHNS, CDR2 SASEGT, per germline. V dropped 5 bases and J dropped 3 bases, with 12 bases sitting between them. Written as DNA, the CDR3 is TGTGCCAGCAGTATTGTCAGGTTGACAGATACGCAGTATTTT. This gives the protein CASSIVRLTDTQYF.

This clone was seen only a few times. The rearrangement uses TRBV5-4 and TRBJ1-4; 9 bases align to TRBD1. The trim removed 4 bases at V and 8 bases at J, leaving 6 bases unmatched. The CDR3 length is 14 residues. The germline CDR1 and CDR2 sequences are SGHNT and YYREEE (reference sequence). This CDR3 reads CASSIRTGEEKLFF. The CDR3 DNA follows: TGTGCCAGCAGCATTCGGACAGGGGAAGAAAAACTGTTTTTT.